The 18 T cell receptor beta chains below come from one sample, sequenced in a study of blood T cell repertoires in COVID-19. Profiling relied on immunoSEQ multiplex PCR, and the TCRdb table lists in-frame clones only, not all of them. The sample includes some 120,000 clones, around nine tenths seen only once; the top ten take about 4.5%. The sequenced sample was peripheral blood. The receptors derive from a man aged 35-49 years with acute or convalescent COVID-19.

The chain employs TRBV5-4 and TRBJ2-5; TRBD2 matches at 10 bases. This CDR3 has 18 residues. CDR1 is SGHNT, CDR2 YYREEE, per germline (reference sequence). V lost 2 bases to trimming and J lost 2 bases; unmatched junction nucleotides: 12. The CDR3 DNA is TGTGCCAGCAGCTTTGGGGGGGTACTAGCGGGATTACAAGAGACCCAGTACTTC. Translated, it gives CASSFGGVLAGLQETQYF.

The rearrangement uses TRBV19 and TRBJ1-5, with TRBD1 matching over 7 bases. The CDR3 contains 15 residues. Germline assignment: CDR1 LNHDA and CDR2 SQIVND (reference sequence). V gave up 9 bases and J gave up 0 bases; unmatched junction bases: 8. CDR3: CASTTGTASNQPQHF. CDR3 DNA sequence: TGTGCCAGCACCACCGGGACAGCTAGCAATCAGCCCCAGCATTTT.

The gene calls are TRBV15 and TRBJ2-4, with 8 bases identical to TRBD2. The CDR3 has 13 amino acids. The trim removed 5 bases at V and 8 bases at J, leaving 5 bases unmatched. Germline CDR1 reads LNHNV; CDR2 reads YYDKDF (reference sequence). The CDR3 region is CATSEPGLDIQYF. The DNA of the CDR3 is TGTGCCACCAGCGAGCCGGGACTAGACATTCAGTACTTC.

The rearrangement joins TRBV30 to TRBJ1-2, with 10 bases matching TRBD1. This CDR3 has 16 amino acids. The V segment lost 1 base and the J segment 2 bases; nucleotides outside the gene matches: 7. Germline CDR1 is GTSNPN and CDR2 is SVGIG (reference sequence). DNA for the CDR3: TGTGCCTGGAGTGGAGGGGACAGGGGATTGAACTATGGCTACACCTTC. The encoded protein is CAWSGGDRGLNYGYTF.

The V call is TRBV18, the J call TRBJ1-1; 8 nucleotides line up with TRBD1. Trimming took 2 bases from V and 6 from J; bases not matched to a gene: 5. The CDR3 is made up of 14 amino acids. Germline lookup yields CDR1 KGHSH and CDR2 LQKENI. CDR3 bases: TGTGCCAGCTCACCAGGGACAGGTACCGCTGAAGCTTTCTTT. Protein sequence: CASSPGTGTAEAFF.

This clone occurred once. The chain combines TRBV18 with TRBJ1-2; weak D call: TRBD1 (5 bases). Germline values: CDR1 KGHSH, CDR2 LQKENI. V was pared by 6 bases and J by 1 base, with 18 bases between. This CDR3 comprises 16 residues. This chain's CDR3 is CASSREAGENNYGYTF. The DNA for the CDR3 is TGTGCCAGCTCCCGAGAGGCGGGGGAAAATAACTATGGCTACACCTTC. Full variable domain (remainder filled in from reference TRBV18 and TRBJ1-2): NAGVMQNPRHLVRRRGQEARLRCSPMKGHSHVYWYRQLPEEGLKFMVYLQKENIIDESGMPKERFSAEFPKEGPSILRIQQVVRGDSAAYFCASSREAGENNYGYTFGSGTRLTVV.

The rearrangement uses TRBV5-8 and TRBJ2-5, with D perhaps TRBD1 (5 bases). The CDR3 runs to 14 residues. V was pared by 2 bases and J by 4 bases, with 12 bases between. Germline values: CDR1 SGHTS, CDR2 YDEGEE. The CDR3 loop reads CASSLEMGRETQYF. The CDR3 DNA follows: TGTGCCAGCAGCTTAGAAATGGGGCGAGAGACCCAGTACTTC.

The chain recombines TRBV11-3 with TRBJ2-1; 10 bases align to TRBD2. J lost 6 bases, V lost 3 bases, and 8 bases had no gene match. Germline CDR1 and CDR2: SGHNT and YENEEA. This CDR3 has 16 residues. CDR3 residues: CASSFTSGILPNEQFF. In DNA, the CDR3 is TGTGCCAGCAGCTTTACTAGCGGGATACTACCCAATGAGCAGTTCTTC.

The chain has TRBV4-1 and TRBJ1-2; 8 bases map to TRBD1. CDR1 and CDR2 (germline): MGHRA, YSYEKL. With 4 bases clipped from V and 4 bases from J, the junction kept 8 bases outside the gene matches. The CDR3 sequence is 15 residues long. The CDR3 spells CASSRQTGDPYGYTF. DNA for the CDR3: TGCGCCAGCAGCCGACAGACAGGGGATCCCTATGGCTACACCTTC.

The V call is TRBV4-3, the J call TRBJ2-1, with 7 bases identical to TRBD1. The CDR3 covers 15 residues. V lost 1 base and J lost 9; bases outside the gene matches: 9. The germline gives CDR1 LGHNA, CDR2 YSLEER. This chain's CDR3 is CASSQATGVPFEQFF. The CDR3 DNA reads TGCGCCAGCAGCCAAGCTACAGGGGTCCCCTTTGAGCAGTTCTTC.

The gene calls are TRBV15 and TRBJ1-5; TRBD1 matches 9 bases. This CDR3 has 15 amino acids. V gave up 7 bases and J gave up 5 bases; unmatched junction bases: 9. The germline CDR1 and CDR2 sequences are LNHNV and YYDKDF (reference sequence). In DNA form, the CDR3 reads TGTGCCACCACCCCGGACAGGGGCAAGCATCAGCCCCAGCATTTT. Its translation is CATTPDRGKHQPQHF.

This rearrangement joins TRBV7-9 to TRBJ1-5, with 7 positions matching TRBD1. CDR3 length equals 14 residues. V gave up 4 bases and J gave up 4 bases; unmatched junction bases: 4. Germline CDR1 is SEHNR and CDR2 is FQNEAQ (reference sequence). CDR3 in amino acids: CASSYGTDNQPQHF. The CDR3 region has the DNA TGTGCCAGCAGCTATGGGACAGATAATCAGCCCCAGCATTTT.

Concerning this clone: The junction departs from the called germline gene at one end, perhaps through a read error. The rearrangement links TRBV10-3 to TRBJ1-2, with D uncertain. From germline, CDR1 is ENHRY and CDR2 SYGVKD. This CDR3 has 12 residues. CDR3 residues: CAISEYQEAYTF. The CDR3 DNA follows: TGTGCCATCAGCGAGTATCAAGAAGCCTACACCTTC.

The V and J genes are TRBV30 and TRBJ1-5, with TRBD1 identical over 9 bases. Germline values: CDR1 GTSNPN, CDR2 SVGIG (reference sequence). V shed 3 bases, J shed 6 bases, and the junction held 6 bases outside the gene matches. There are 14 residues in the CDR3. Here the CDR3 reads CAWRTGGTRQPQHF. The CDR3 DNA sequence: TGTGCCTGGAGGACAGGGGGAACACGTCAGCCCCAGCATTTT.

The chain links TRBV7-8 to TRBJ1-5; D might be TRBD1 (5 bases). Germline loops: CDR1 SGHVS, CDR2 FQNEAQ. Between the trimmed V and J ends, which lost 5 bases and 1 base, there was a span of 12 bases. There are 15 residues in the CDR3. This CDR3 is CASSLGRGSNQPQHF. CDR3 bases: TGTGCCAGCAGCCTCGGTAGGGGAAGCAATCAGCCCCAGCATTTT.

The rearrangement links TRBV9 to TRBJ1-1, with D maybe TRBD1 (6 bases). CDR3 length equals 15 residues. V was cut by 4 bases and J by 1 base, with 14 bases left in between. CDR1 and CDR2 (germline): SGDLS, YYNGEE. The CDR3 is CASSPTDRQNTEAFF. Here the CDR3 DNA reads TGTGCCAGCAGCCCAACCGACAGGCAGAACACTGAAGCTTTCTTT.

This clone was observed a single time. V gene TRBV5-6 combines with J gene TRBJ2-3, with 12 bases fitting TRBD2. CDR1 is SGHDT and CDR2 is YYEEEE in the germline V gene. The junction had 8 bases not matched to a gene; V was cut back by 4 bases and J by 2 bases. This CDR3 has 17 residues. In nucleotides, the CDR3 is TGTGCCAGCAGCGTGCCGGGACTAGCGGGCCACACAGATACGCAGTATTTT. This codes for CASSVPGLAGHTDTQYF. The full variable domain, rest sourced from reference TRBV5-6 and TRBJ2-3, is DAGVTQSPTHLIKTRGQQVTLRCSPKSGHDTVSWYQQALGQGPQFIFQYYEEEERQRGNFPDRFSGHQFPNYSSELNVNALLLGDSALYLCASSVPGLAGHTDTQYFGPGTRLTVL.

V is TRBV5-1 and J is TRBJ1-1, with D perhaps matching TRBD1 (5 bases). This CDR3 spans 17 amino acids. Looked up from germline, CDR1 is SGHRS and CDR2 is YFSETQ. The V and J ends lost 4 bases and 0 bases respectively, with 19 bases between them. The CDR3 DNA sequence: TGCGCCAGCAGCCCCGAAGTTGACAGTTCCGTGAACACTGAAGCTTTCTTT. Protein sequence: CASSPEVDSSVNTEAFF.